This TCR beta chain emerged from a study of control samples from healthy donors and cancer patients. Germline CDR1 SEHNR, CDR2 FQNEAQ (reference sequence). With 2 bases removed from V and 4 bases from J, the gap between germline ends came to 15 bases. The CDR3 totals 16 residues. Profiled with immunoSEQ multiplex PCR; TCRdb holds only in-frame clones, not every one. The sample consists of about 83,000 clones, about nine tenths of them appearing once. This chain joins TRBV7-9 and TRBJ2-1; no reliable D call. The source of this sequence is a man aged 50 to 60 in good health. The sequencing input was blood. The chain's CDR3 is CASSLRSGGPYNEQFF. The CDR3 nucleotides are TGTGCCAGCAGCTTACGATCGGGCGGTCCGTACAATGAGCAGTTCTTC. The whole variable domain, filled in from reference TRBV7-9 and TRBJ2-1, reads DTGVSQNPRHKITKRGQNVTFRCDPISEHNRLYWYRQTLGQGPEFLTYFQNEAQLEKSRLLSDRFSAERPKGSFSTLEIQRTEQGDSAMYLCASSLRSGGPYNEQFFGPGTRLTVL.